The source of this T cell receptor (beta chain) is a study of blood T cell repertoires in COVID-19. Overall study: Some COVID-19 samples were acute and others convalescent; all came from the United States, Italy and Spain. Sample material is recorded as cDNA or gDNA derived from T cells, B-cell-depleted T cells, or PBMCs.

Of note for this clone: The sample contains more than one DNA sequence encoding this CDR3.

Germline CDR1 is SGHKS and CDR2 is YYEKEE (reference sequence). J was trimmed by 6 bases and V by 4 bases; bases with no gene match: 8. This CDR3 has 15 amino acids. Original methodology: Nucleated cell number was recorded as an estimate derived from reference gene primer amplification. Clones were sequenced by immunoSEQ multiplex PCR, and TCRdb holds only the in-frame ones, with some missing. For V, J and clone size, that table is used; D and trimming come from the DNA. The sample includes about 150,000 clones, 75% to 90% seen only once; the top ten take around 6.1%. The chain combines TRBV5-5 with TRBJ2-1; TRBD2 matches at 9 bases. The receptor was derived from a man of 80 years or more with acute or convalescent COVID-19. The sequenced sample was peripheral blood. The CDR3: CASSTLAGVSNEQFF. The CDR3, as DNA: TGTGCCAGCAGCACGTTAGCGGGAGTATCCAATGAGCAGTTCTTC.